This T cell receptor (beta chain) was retrieved from a study of T cell changes during pregnancy in multiple sclerosis. Per the germline V gene, CDR1 is SNHLY and CDR2 is FYNNEI. CDR3 length: 20 amino acids. V shed 6 bases, J shed 4 bases, and the junction held 21 bases outside the gene matches. Sequenced by immunoSEQ multiplex PCR; TCRdb stores in-frame clones only, minus some. The data hold 50,000 to 65,000 clones, with 75% to 95% observed a single time. The chain employs TRBV2 and TRBJ2-1; 10 positions agree with TRBD2. The sample was peripheral blood, taken in the first trimester of pregnancy. This TCR came from a female donor in good health, enrolled as a control in a pregnancy study. CDR3: CASSTLAGVPPPPSYNEQFF. The CDR3 DNA follows: TGTGCCAGCAGCACCCTAGCGGGAGTTCCACCCCCCCCTTCATACAATGAGCAGTTCTTC.